The 27 T cell receptor beta chains below all came from one sample that was sequenced in a study of regulatory T cells in long-lasting Graves disease. Time point noted: newly diagnosed GD, antithyroid drugs for less than 3 months. Researchers made the TCR library from RNA that was extracted from PBMCs. Relying on iRepertoire HTBI primers and Arm-PCR of CDR3 regions, the team built TCR beta libraries. TCRdb itself ran the multiplex PCR reads through MiXCR, one entry per CDR3 protein. The sample shows fewer than 650,000 distinct CDR3 sequences, 15% to 20% of them seen only once. These data are also associated with another study on T cells in Graves' hyperthyroidism and ophthalmopathy.

Sequenced here: peripheral blood mononuclear cells (PBMCs), sampled at new diagnosis, from a patient treated with antithyroid drugs. The receptors were sampled from a man between 18 and 35 years old with Graves disease.

The chain uses TRBV28 and TRBJ2-1; D is ambiguous. Trimming took off 7 bases at V and 0 bases at J, with 10 bases between the two ends. The length of the CDR3 is 14 residues. The germline gives CDR1 MDHEN, CDR2 SYDVKM. CDR3 in DNA: TGTGCCAGCATAGGGATCCGCTCCTACAATGAGCAGTTCTTC. Translation: CASIGIRSYNEQFF. The whole variable domain, filled in from reference TRBV28 and TRBJ2-1, reads DVKVTQSSRYLVKRTGEKVFLECVQDMDHENMFWYRQDPGLGLRLIYFSYDVKMKEKGDIPEGYSVSREKKERFSLILESASTNQTSMYLCASIGIRSYNEQFFGPGTRLTVL.

This clonotype occurred many times. The chain has TRBV6-5 and TRBJ1-5; 9 bases line up with TRBD1. This CDR3 is built from 17 residues. Germline V gene sequence: CDR1 MNHEY, CDR2 SVGAGI. Trimming cost V 4 bases and J 6 bases; bases outside gene matches: 13. The DNA of the CDR3 is TGTGCCAGCAGTTCCATCGGGACAGGGTTCGAATTTCAGCCCCAGCATTTT. Its translation: CASSSIGTGFEFQPQHF.

This clonotype was seen only a few times. The rearrangement joins TRBV19 to TRBJ2-1, with TRBD2 identical over 9 bases. From germline, CDR1 is LNHDA and CDR2 SQIVND (reference sequence). There are 15 residues in the CDR3. Trimming took 5 bases from V and 15 from J; bases not matched to a gene: 17. CDR3 sequence (DNA): TGTGCCAGTAGTGGACACCTGGGACCTAGCGGGATACGGTTCTTC. Its protein is CASSGHLGPSGIRFF.

This clonotype came up a few times. V and J are TRBV7-9 and TRBJ2-7, with 8 bases that match TRBD2. CDR1 is SEHNR, CDR2 FQNEAQ, per germline (reference sequence). CDR3 length: 17 amino acids. The ends lost 2 bases at V and 4 bases at J; junction bases unmatched: 13. CDR3 sequence (DNA): TGTGCCAGCAGCTTACCCGCTGGAGCGGGAGAGGTTTACGAGCAGTACTTC. Translated, it gives CASSLPAGAGEVYEQYF.

This clonotype was seen ten or more times. The chain links TRBV12-3 or TRBV12-4 to TRBJ2-1; 7 nucleotides match TRBD1. V lost 5 bases, J lost 8 bases, and 12 bases stayed unmatched. This CDR3 has 15 residues. CDR3 region: CASSPPTGLVDEQFF. CDR3 sequence (DNA): TGTGCCAGCAGTCCGCCGACAGGGTTAGTCGATGAGCAGTTCTTC.

In this sample, this clonotype turned up a few times. This is likely a read error, given that the CDR3 carries no conserved phenylalanine or tryptophan at its end. The gene calls are TRBV11-2 and TRBJ2-7; D remains ambiguous. V gave up 0 bases and J gave up 0 bases, with 9 bases separating them. This CDR3 has 15 amino acids. The germline gives CDR1 SGHAT, CDR2 FQNNGV. The CDR3 spells CASSLDGPISYEQYS. CDR3 nucleotide sequence: TGTGCCAGCAGCTTAGACGGTCCAATCTCCTACGAGCAGTACTCC.

The chain has TRBV2 and TRBJ2-7; 11 nucleotides align to TRBD2. V lost 4 bases, J lost 7 bases, and 9 bases stayed unmatched. The CDR3 runs to 15 residues. The germline V gene encodes CDR1 SNHLY and CDR2 FYNNEI. This chain's CDR3 is CASSGPTSGTREQYF. The CDR3 nucleotides read TGTGCCAGCAGTGGACCGACTAGCGGGACCAGAGAGCAGTACTTC.

The rearrangement joins TRBV2 to TRBJ2-1, with TRBD2 matching 7 bases. The CDR3 has 17 amino acids. CDR1 and CDR2 (germline): SNHLY, FYNNEI. The trim removed 3 bases at V and 4 bases at J, leaving 12 bases unmatched. The CDR3 loop is CASSDGLAENLYNEQFF. Here the CDR3 DNA reads TGTGCCAGCAGTGATGGTCTAGCGGAGAACCTTTACAATGAGCAGTTCTTC. Drawing the rest from reference TRBV2 and TRBJ2-1, the complete variable domain is EPEVTQTPSHQVTQMGQEVILRCVPISNHLYFYWYRQILGQKVEFLVSFYNNEISEKSEIFDDQFSVERPDGSNFTLKIRSTKLEDSAMYFCASSDGLAENLYNEQFFGPGTRLTVL.

The gene calls are TRBV12-3 or TRBV12-4 and TRBJ2-1; no clear D. This CDR3 spans 13 amino acids. V shed 7 bases and J shed 4 bases, with 11 bases lying between them. CDR3 region: CASTIRRYNEQFF. CDR3 DNA sequence: TGTGCCAGCACTATACGGCGGTACAATGAGCAGTTCTTC.

This chain uses TRBV24-1 with TRBJ2-1; D ambiguous. Germline assignment: CDR1 KGHDR and CDR2 SFDVKD. The CDR3 spans 11 residues. V dropped 9 bases and J dropped 6 bases, with 8 bases sitting between them. Here the CDR3 reads CATGDANEQFF. The CDR3 DNA reads as TGTGCCACCGGGGATGCCAATGAGCAGTTCTTC.

V is TRBV2 and J is TRBJ2-2; possible D gene TRBD1, 5 bases. The CDR3 is 15 residues long. V was pared by 1 base and J by 2 bases, with 8 bases between. Germline assignment: CDR1 SNHLY and CDR2 FYNNEI. As DNA, the CDR3 is TGTGCCAGCAGTGAAGGACAGATTAACACCGGGGAGCTGTTTTTT. Its protein product is CASSEGQINTGELFF.

Of note for this clonotype: A read error may produce the germline difference seen at one junction end. This chain links TRBV7-3 with TRBJ2-5, with 8 nucleotides matching TRBD2. The CDR3 spans 15 residues. Looked up from germline, CDR1 is SGHTA and CDR2 is FQGTGA. The chain's CDR3 is CTSSSLAGTQETQYF. CDR3 DNA: TGTACCAGCAGCTCATTAGCGGGAACCCAAGAGACCCAGTACTTC.

This clonotype was detected ten times or more. This chain connects TRBV10-3 to TRBJ2-1; TRBD1 aligns across 9 bases. CDR1 ENHRY and CDR2 SYGVKD come from the germline V gene. The CDR3 consists of 11 residues. The J segment lost 10 bases and the V segment lost 9 bases, leaving 4 bases of the junction unmatched. In DNA, the CDR3 is TGTGCCATTAGGGACAGGGACGAGCAGTTCTTC. Translation: CAIRDRDEQFF.

This clonotype was counted between two and nine times. The chain uses TRBV30 and TRBJ2-7; D ambiguous. V lost 3 bases, J lost 6 bases, and 6 bases lay in between. The CDR3 runs to 10 residues. Germline V gives CDR1 GTSNPN, CDR2 SVGIG (reference sequence). CDR3 region: CAWSDVEQYF. The CDR3 coding sequence is TGTGCCTGGAGCGATGTCGAGCAGTACTTC.

This clonotype was counted at least ten times. The rearrangement links TRBV11-2 to TRBJ2-2; D call uncertain. The CDR3 is 15 residues long. In germline, CDR1 is SGHAT, CDR2 FQNNGV. V was pared by 1 base and J by 1 base, with 7 bases between. The CDR3 region is CASSLVSGNTGELFF. In DNA form, the CDR3 reads TGTGCCAGCAGCTTAGTTTCCGGGAACACCGGGGAGCTGTTTTTT.

At least ten counts were recorded for this clonotype. The chain uses TRBV7-9 and TRBJ2-7; possibly TRBD1 for D (7 bases). CDR1 is SEHNR and CDR2 is FQNEAQ in the germline V gene (reference sequence). The CDR3 spans 15 residues. Trimming removed 5 bases from V and 3 bases from J, with 17 bases in between. As DNA, the CDR3 is TGTGCCAGCAGCCCTGGGAGACAGGGACTCTACGAGCAGTACTTC. The encoded protein is CASSPGRQGLYEQYF.

This clonotype was detected many times. As DNA, the CDR3 is TGCAGTGCGGGAGCGGGAGGGCCTTACAATGAGCAGTTCTTC. It translates to CSAGAGGPYNEQFF. The chain links TRBV20-1 to TRBJ2-1, with TRBD2 matching over 10 bases. The V segment lost 6 bases and the J segment 4 bases; nucleotides outside the gene matches: 6. The CDR3 is 14 residues long. Germline CDR1 is DFQATT and CDR2 is SNEGSKA (reference sequence).

This chain connects TRBV4-1 to TRBJ2-7, with 8 bases aligning to TRBD2. Trimming took 2 bases from V and 2 from J; bases not matched to a gene: 14. This CDR3 spans 18 amino acids. Germline-derived CDR1 and CDR2 are MGHRA and YSYEKL. The DNA of the CDR3 is TGCGCCAGCAGCCAATCGAGGCGGGGGGTAGCGCACGCCTACGAGCAGTACTTC. Its translation is CASSQSRRGVAHAYEQYF.

The sample holds a few counts of this clonotype. This chain joins TRBV5-1 and TRBJ2-1; 9 positions agree with TRBD2. The germline CDR1 and CDR2 sequences are SGHRS and YFSETQ. The length of the CDR3 is 15 residues. The V gene end was trimmed by 4 bases and the J gene end by 10 bases; junction bases not matched to a gene: 12. CDR3 region: CASSRSGRDFKEQFF. The CDR3 region has the DNA TGCGCCAGCAGCCGTAGCGGGAGAGATTTTAAGGAGCAGTTCTTC.

The chain has TRBV5-1 and TRBJ1-6, with a possible D match to TRBD1 (5 bases). CDR1 SGHRS and CDR2 YFSETQ come from the germline V gene. The V gene lost 4 bases and the J gene lost 7 bases, with 15 bases spanning the gap. The CDR3 length is 15 residues. The CDR3 DNA sequence: TGCGCCAGCAGCCCGCGAGTAGGGGCCAATTCACCCCTCCACTTT. Protein: CASSPRVGANSPLHF. The full variable domain, completed using reference TRBV5-1 and TRBJ1-6, is KAGVTQTPRYLIKTRGQQVTLSCSPISGHRSVSWYQQTPGQGLQFLFEYFSETQRNKGNFPGRFSGRQFSNSRSEMNVSTLELGDSALYLCASSPRVGANSPLHFGNGTRLTVT.

This clonotype was observed a few times. The chain links TRBV6-1 to TRBJ2-6; 7 nucleotides match TRBD1. The CDR3 is 18 residues long. With 7 bases clipped from V and 0 bases from J, the junction kept 12 bases outside the gene matches. The V gene's germline CDR1 is MNHNS and CDR2 SASEGT. CDR3 amino acids: CASTPGQTISSGANVLTF. Here the CDR3 DNA reads TGTGCCAGCACCCCGGGACAGACTATTTCCTCTGGGGCCAACGTCCTGACTTTC.

This clonotype was counted between two and nine times. The CDR3 loop reads CASSLSGTDYYGYTF. The CDR3 DNA sequence: TGTGCCAGCAGCTTATCCGGGACAGATTACTATGGCTACACCTTC. V gene TRBV7-9 combines with J gene TRBJ1-2, with 7 bases fitting TRBD1. Germline V gene data show CDR1 as SEHNR and CDR2 as FQNEAQ (reference sequence). This CDR3 is 15 amino acids long. The V segment lost 2 bases and the J segment 3 bases; nucleotides outside the gene matches: 6.

This clonotype showed up many times. The V call is TRBV5-1, the J call TRBJ1-6, with D perhaps matching TRBD1 (5 bases). Germline CDR1 SGHRS, CDR2 YFSETQ. V was clipped by 2 bases and J by 7 bases, with 7 bases between them. CDR3 length: 13 amino acids. The DNA for the CDR3 is TGCGCCAGCAGCTTCAGGGAAAATTCACCCCTCCACTTT. Encoded protein: CASSFRENSPLHF.

This clonotype was picked up a small number of times. The chain is built from TRBV4-1 and TRBJ2-7; D gene ambiguous. Germline-derived CDR1 and CDR2 are MGHRA and YSYEKL. The CDR3 extends over 14 amino acids. The germline V and J ends were trimmed by 3 bases and 1 base, with 10 bases remaining between them. The chain's CDR3 is CASSHPAESYEQYF. For the CDR3, the DNA is TGCGCCAGCAGCCATCCCGCAGAGTCCTACGAGCAGTACTTC.

This clonotype came up many times. V is TRBV6-1 and J is TRBJ2-1; D gene unclear. Trimming removed 8 bases at V and 9 bases at J, with 14 bases between. This CDR3 contains 12 residues. The germline gives CDR1 MNHNS, CDR2 SASEGT. The CDR3 loop reads CASQETEAEQFF. The CDR3 bases are TGTGCCAGCCAAGAAACGGAAGCTGAGCAGTTCTTC.

This clonotype was found many times. The chain has TRBV28 and TRBJ2-4; D is undetermined. V lost 7 bases and J lost 0, with 7 bases in between. This CDR3 region has 13 residues. Germline CDR1 is MDHEN and CDR2 is SYDVKM. This CDR3 is CASKKIAKNIQYF. Here the CDR3 DNA reads TGTGCCAGCAAAAAAATAGCCAAAAACATTCAGTACTTC.

This clonotype was seen repeatedly, ten times or more. This rearrangement joins TRBV7-2 to TRBJ2-7, with 8 bases that match TRBD2. J gave up 5 bases and V 5 bases, and 20 bases lay outside the gene matches. The CDR3 runs 18 residues. Germline values: CDR1 SGHTA, CDR2 FQGNSA. In DNA form, the CDR3 reads TGTGCCAGCAGCCGTTATTGGAGTCTAGCAGGCGGGAGGAACGAGCAGTACTTC. Protein product: CASSRYWSLAGGRNEQYF.